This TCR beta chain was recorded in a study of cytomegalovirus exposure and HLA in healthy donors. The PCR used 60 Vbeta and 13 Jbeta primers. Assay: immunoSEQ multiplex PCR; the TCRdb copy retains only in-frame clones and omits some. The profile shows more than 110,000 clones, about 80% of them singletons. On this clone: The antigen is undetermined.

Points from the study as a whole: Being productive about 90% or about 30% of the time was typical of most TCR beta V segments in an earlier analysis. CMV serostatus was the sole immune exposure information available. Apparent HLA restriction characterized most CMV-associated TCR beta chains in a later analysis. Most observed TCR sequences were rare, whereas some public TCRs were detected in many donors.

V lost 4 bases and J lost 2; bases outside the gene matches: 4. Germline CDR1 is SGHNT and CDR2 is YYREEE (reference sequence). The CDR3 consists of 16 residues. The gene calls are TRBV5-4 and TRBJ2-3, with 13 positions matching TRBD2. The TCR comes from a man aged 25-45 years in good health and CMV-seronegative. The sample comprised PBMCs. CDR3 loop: CASSEGLAGPTDTQYF. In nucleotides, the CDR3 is TGTGCCAGCAGCGAGGGACTAGCGGGACCCACAGATACGCAGTATTTT.